The present entry profiles one T cell receptor beta chain with its context. The target antigen is unknown. These data originate in a study of T cell responses to AZD1222 COVID-19 vaccine. Second-dose timings of about 4 or about 12 weeks were pooled. Deletions cut 5 bases from V and 3 bases from J, with 14 bases between. The germline CDR1 and CDR2 sequences are SGHAT and FQNNGV. The CDR3 sequence is 14 residues long. Regarding the study as a whole: Of spike-specific TCRs, nearly half reportedly target regions left unmutated in variants. There were mostly white British donors and more females than males, and clonal diversity was possibly underestimated. Regions 160-218 and 743-854 held dominance among vaccine-associated CD4 TCRs, which spanned spike.

Assay: immunoSEQ multiplex PCR; the TCRdb copy retains only in-frame clones and omits some. The sample has about 180,000 clones, 88% seen once; the top ten hold more than 25%. The V call is TRBV11-2, the J call TRBJ2-7; tentative D call: TRBD2 (6 bases). Sequenced here: peripheral blood, sampled 28 days after the second AZD1222 dose. The receptor's source is an adult who received the AZD1222 COVID-19 vaccine. CDR3 nucleotide sequence: TGTGCCAGCAGCCCTCGACTAGGGTTCTACGAGCAGTACTTC. Amino acids: CASSPRLGFYEQYF.